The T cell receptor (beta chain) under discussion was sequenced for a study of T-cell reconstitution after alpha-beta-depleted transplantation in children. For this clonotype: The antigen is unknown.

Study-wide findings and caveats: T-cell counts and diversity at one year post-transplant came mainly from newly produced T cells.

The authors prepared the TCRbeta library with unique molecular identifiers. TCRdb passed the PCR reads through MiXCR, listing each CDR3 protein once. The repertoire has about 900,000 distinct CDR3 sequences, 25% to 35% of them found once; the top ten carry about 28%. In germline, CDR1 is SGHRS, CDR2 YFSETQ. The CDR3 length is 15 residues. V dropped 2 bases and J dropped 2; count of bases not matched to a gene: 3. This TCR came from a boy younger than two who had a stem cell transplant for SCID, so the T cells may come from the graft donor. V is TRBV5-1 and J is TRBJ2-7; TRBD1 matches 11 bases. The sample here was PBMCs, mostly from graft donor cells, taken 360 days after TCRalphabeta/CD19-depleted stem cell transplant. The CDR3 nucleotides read TGCGCCAGCAGCTTTCCGGGACAGGGGGCCTACGAGCAGTACTTC. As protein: CASSFPGQGAYEQYF.